The present entry profiles one TCR beta chain with its context. Its antigen is as yet unknown. These data are taken from a study of cytomegalovirus exposure and HLA in healthy donors. PCR was performed using 60 Vbeta and 13 Jbeta primers. Sequencing used immunoSEQ multiplex PCR; TCRdb keeps in-frame clones, though not all of them. Seen in this sample are approximately 30,000 clones; the ten most common clones hold approximately 3.6%. V dropped 5 bases and J dropped 5; count of bases not matched to a gene: 20. CDR3 length: 21 amino acids. The germline V gene encodes CDR1 MGHRA and CDR2 YSYEKL. Study-wide findings and caveats: Analysis was performed later, and it showed HLA-associated TCR beta chains to be more clonally expanded than equally common others. Evidence from a later analysis indicated that most CMV-associated TCR beta chains looked HLA-restricted. V- and J-gene trimming of TCR beta was linked (in a later analysis) to a missense DCLRE1C variant. A likely sequencing artifact accounted for one observed cluster of highly shared sequence variants.

This clonotype was sampled from a woman aged 35 to 49 in good health and CMV-seropositive. The rearrangement uses TRBV4-1 and TRBJ2-5; 16 bases agree with TRBD2. Sequencing used PBMCs. The CDR3 DNA is TGCGCCAGCAGCTACCCCCAAACCGGGACTAGCGGGAGGGCCGAAAGGGAGACCCAGTACTTC. This gives the protein CASSYPQTGTSGRAERETQYF.